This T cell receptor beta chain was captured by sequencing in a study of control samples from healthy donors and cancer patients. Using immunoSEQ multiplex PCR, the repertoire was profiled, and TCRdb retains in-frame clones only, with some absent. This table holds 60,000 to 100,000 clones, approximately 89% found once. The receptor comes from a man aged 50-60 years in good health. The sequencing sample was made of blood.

This CDR3 is CASRPLTGPKAGNTIYF. CDR3 in DNA: TGTGCCAGTAGGCCACTAACCGGGCCCAAGGCTGGAAACACCATATATTTT. J is TRBJ1-3 and V is TRBV19; D is ambiguous. The V gene lost 6 bases and the J gene lost 2 bases, with 20 bases spanning the gap. This CDR3 contains 17 residues. The germline V gene encodes CDR1 LNHDA and CDR2 SQIVND (reference sequence).